The 30 T cell receptor beta chains below come from one sample, sequenced in a study of T cell responses to AZD1222 COVID-19 vaccine. This table comes from immunoSEQ multiplex PCR, and its TCRdb copy is limited to in-frame clones, with some not included. Here the sample spans 100,000 to 150,000 clones, 89% being singletons. This material consisted of peripheral blood, taken on day 0 of AZD1222 vaccination. Receptors were obtained from an adult in good health.

This sequence joins TRBV27 and TRBJ2-1, with unresolved D. This CDR3 is 13 amino acids long. V was cut by 2 bases and J by 10 bases, with 12 bases left in between. Germline CDR1 and CDR2: MNHEY and SMNVEV (reference sequence). This CDR3 is CASSLSGRSEQFF. The DNA for the CDR3 is TGTGCCAGCAGTTTAAGTGGGCGTTCGGAGCAGTTCTTC.

The chain links TRBV7-9 to TRBJ2-2; the D is unclear. The length of the CDR3 is 15 residues. The germline V gene encodes CDR1 SEHNR and CDR2 FQNEAQ (reference sequence). With 1 base removed from V and 6 bases from J, the gap between germline ends came to 12 bases. The CDR3 nucleotides are TGTGCCAGCAGCTTAGTTGTTAGCTACCCCGGGGAGCTGTTTTTT. Translation: CASSLVVSYPGELFF.

The chain recombines TRBV6-5 with TRBJ1-3; D not resolved. Trimming cost V 0 bases and J 0 bases, with 6 bases left between them. This CDR3 contains 15 residues. CDR1 and CDR2 from the germline V gene are MNHEY and SVGAGI. The CDR3, as DNA: TGTGCCAGCAGTTACTCCCATGACTCTGGAAACACCATATATTTT. Its protein is CASSYSHDSGNTIYF.

The chain is built from TRBV6-5 and TRBJ2-1, with D possibly TRBD2 on 6 matching bases. The CDR3 totals 11 residues. Germline V gene data show CDR1 as MNHEY and CDR2 as SVGAGI. Trimming removed 1 base from V and 12 bases from J, with 7 bases in between. The CDR3 DNA reads as TGTGCCAGCAGTTACTTGGGGGGGCAGTTCTTC. Translated, it gives CASSYLGGQFF.

This rearrangement joins TRBV29-1 to TRBJ2-7, with D maybe TRBD1 (6 bases). V was cut by 2 bases and J by 2 bases, with 22 bases left in between. The germline CDR1 and CDR2 sequences are SQVTM and ANQGSEA. The CDR3 extends over 17 amino acids. The CDR3 bases are TGCAGCGTTGAACTAACGCCCGGGCACAGGGAAGCCTACGAGCAGTACTTC. Residues: CSVELTPGHREAYEQYF.

The chain links TRBV28 to TRBJ1-5; D unclear. The CDR3 is made up of 12 amino acids. CDR1 MDHEN and CDR2 SYDVKM come from the germline V gene. Trimming cost V 7 bases and J 3 bases, with 7 bases left between them. The DNA of the CDR3 is TGTGCCAGCATGAGCAACAATCAGCCCCAGCATTTT. As protein: CASMSNNQPQHF.

This chain links TRBV6-4 with TRBJ2-1, with 7 bases identical to TRBD1. Germline V gene data show CDR1 as MRHNA and CDR2 as SNTAGT. J lost 5 bases, V lost 5 bases, and 6 bases had no gene match. The CDR3 runs to 14 residues. Here the CDR3 DNA reads TGTGCCAGCAGTCCGGGACAGCAACACAATGAGCAGTTCTTC. Translating gives CASSPGQQHNEQFF.

J is TRBJ1-3 and V is TRBV12-5; no firm D call. From germline, CDR1 is LGHNT and CDR2 FRNRAP. V lost 0 bases and J lost 0, with 6 bases in between. This CDR3 contains 15 residues. The CDR3 protein is CASGLVGSSGNTIYF. The CDR3 DNA is TGTGCTAGTGGTTTGGTGGGGTCCTCTGGAAACACCATATATTTT.

The chain carries TRBV6-1 and TRBJ2-1, with 8 bases fitting TRBD2. The CDR3 contains 16 residues. Looked up from germline, CDR1 is MNHNS and CDR2 is SASEGT. Trimming removed 3 bases from V and 7 bases from J; junction bases left unmatched: 11. In DNA, the CDR3 is TGTGCCAGCAGTGAGCACCCGGGAGGGCCGCGTAATGAGCAGTTCTTC. Protein product: CASSEHPGGPRNEQFF.

The J gene is TRBJ2-7, the V gene TRBV7-9; 11 positions agree with TRBD2. The CDR3 is 19 residues long. Germline CDR1 is SEHNR and CDR2 is FQNEAQ (reference sequence). With 2 bases clipped from V and 3 bases from J, the junction kept 15 bases outside the gene matches. CDR3 in DNA: TGTGCCAGCAGCTTACTTGGACTAGCGGGCAACAGCTTCTTCTACGAGCAGTACTTC. It codes for CASSLLGLAGNSFFYEQYF.

The chain employs TRBV5-1 and TRBJ1-1; D remains ambiguous. Germline CDR1 reads SGHRS; CDR2 reads YFSETQ. Trimming left V 5 bases short and J 6 bases short, with 20 bases between. This CDR3 has 15 amino acids. The CDR3 DNA reads as TGCGCCAGCAGACGGGTCGGCGGTGGTGTCGCTGAAGCTTTCTTT. It codes for CASRRVGGGVAEAFF.

The J gene is TRBJ2-3, the V gene TRBV7-3; 7 bases map to TRBD1. The CDR3 consists of 15 residues. Germline CDR1 is SGHTA and CDR2 is FQGTGA. Unmatched junction bases numbered 5, after V lost 3 bases and J lost 2 bases. CDR3 in DNA: TGTGCCAGCAGCTTGACAGGGTCCTACACAGATACGCAGTATTTT. As protein: CASSLTGSYTDTQYF.

This clone was picked up a small number of times. CDR3: CASSFTNTGELFF. The DNA for the CDR3 is TGTGCCAGCAGCTTTACGAACACCGGGGAGCTGTTTTTT. V gene TRBV7-3 combines with J gene TRBJ2-2; D call uncertain. V lost 3 bases to trimming and J lost 0 bases, with 2 bases between them. This CDR3 region has 13 residues. The germline gives CDR1 SGHTA, CDR2 FQGTGA.

The V and J genes are TRBV6-2 or TRBV6-3 and TRBJ2-1; 7 nucleotides match TRBD1. V lost 1 base and J lost 0; bases outside the gene matches: 3. Looked up from germline, CDR1 is MNHEY and CDR2 is SVGEGT. The CDR3 length is 16 residues. Here the CDR3 DNA reads TGTGCCAGCAGTTACTTTACAGGGGACTCCTACAATGAGCAGTTCTTC. The encoded protein is CASSYFTGDSYNEQFF.

The chain couples TRBV6-5 to TRBJ2-1; TRBD1 or TRBD2 may be the D gene (5 bases each). V was cut by 2 bases and J by 8 bases, with 13 bases left in between. Germline CDR1 is MNHEY and CDR2 is SVGAGI. The CDR3 spans 14 residues. The CDR3 sequence: CASSYTDRGDEQFF. The CDR3 DNA sequence: TGTGCCAGCAGTTACACCGACCGGGGCGATGAGCAGTTCTTC.

This chain joins TRBV27 and TRBJ1-2, with TRBD1 matching 9 bases. Germline loops: CDR1 MNHEY, CDR2 SMNVEV (reference sequence). The CDR3 contains 15 residues. After removal of 3 bases from V and 2 bases from J, the junction contained 4 bases not matched to a gene. CDR3 amino acids: CASSLADRGNYGYTF. DNA for the CDR3: TGTGCCAGCAGTTTGGCGGACAGGGGCAACTATGGCTACACCTTC.

The J gene is TRBJ2-1, the V gene TRBV24-1; 13 bases line up with TRBD2. Trimming at V came to 4 bases and at J to 10 bases, leaving 12 bases not matched to a gene. This CDR3 contains 17 residues. Germline loops: CDR1 KGHDR, CDR2 SFDVKD. Here the CDR3 DNA reads TGTGCCACCAGTGACACAGGCGGGACTAGCGGGACCCCAGAGCAGTTCTTC. It codes for CATSDTGGTSGTPEQFF.

V is TRBV27 and J is TRBJ2-1; 9 positions match TRBD2. The J segment lost 4 bases and the V segment lost 10 bases, leaving 14 bases of the junction unmatched. The CDR3 extends over 16 amino acids. The germline V gene has CDR1 MNHEY and CDR2 SMNVEV (reference sequence). The CDR3 loop reads CATAPTSGPRYNEQFF. DNA of the CDR3: TGTGCCACCGCACCGACTAGCGGCCCAAGGTACAATGAGCAGTTCTTC.

The chain links TRBV7-8 to TRBJ2-1, with 8 positions matching TRBD2. This CDR3 spans 14 amino acids. Trimming at V came to 2 bases and at J to 9 bases, leaving 6 bases not matched to a gene. The germline V gene encodes CDR1 SGHVS and CDR2 FQNEAQ. The CDR3 sequence is CASSLNLGGGEQFF. CDR3 nucleotides: TGTGCCAGCAGCTTAAATCTCGGGGGGGGTGAGCAGTTCTTC.

V is TRBV27 and J is TRBJ1-6; 7 bases match TRBD1. The CDR3 spans 15 residues. The germline V gene has CDR1 MNHEY and CDR2 SMNVEV (reference sequence). J was trimmed by 8 bases and V by 1 base; bases with no gene match: 5. In DNA form, the CDR3 reads TGTGCCAGCAGTTTATGGGACAGCGGGGATTCACCCCTCCACTTT. Amino acids: CASSLWDSGDSPLHF.

The V gene is TRBV5-1, the J gene TRBJ2-3; 9 bases map to TRBD2. With V trimmed by 2 bases and J by 3 bases, 1 base remained unmatched. Germline V gives CDR1 SGHRS, CDR2 YFSETQ. The CDR3 sequence is 14 residues long. The CDR3 DNA sequence: TGCGCCAGCAGCTTAGCGGGAGGAACAGATACGCAGTATTTT. This translates into CASSLAGGTDTQYF. Full variable domain (outside the CDR3, taken from reference TRBV5-1 and TRBJ2-3): KAGVTQTPRYLIKTRGQQVTLSCSPISGHRSVSWYQQTPGQGLQFLFEYFSETQRNKGNFPGRFSGRQFSNSRSEMNVSTLELGDSALYLCASSLAGGTDTQYFGPGTRLTVL.

The chain links TRBV7-8 to TRBJ2-1; D gene ambiguous. Germline V gives CDR1 SGHVS, CDR2 FQNEAQ. The V and J ends lost 5 bases and 5 bases respectively, with 7 bases between them. The CDR3 spans 12 residues. The CDR3 here is CASSPGDNEQFF. CDR3 nucleotides: TGTGCCAGCAGCCCCGGCGACAATGAGCAGTTCTTC. Using reference TRBV7-8 and TRBJ2-1 for the parts outside the CDR3, the full variable domain is GAGVSQSPRYKVAKRGQDVALRCDPISGHVSLFWYQQALGQGPEFLTYFQNEAQLDKSGLPSDRFFAERPEGSVSTLKIQRTQQEDSAVYLCASSPGDNEQFFGPGTRLTVL.

This sequence joins TRBV4-1 and TRBJ1-2; perhaps TRBD1 as D (6 bases). Germline V gene data show CDR1 as MGHRA and CDR2 as YSYEKL. The V and J ends lost 2 bases and 2 bases respectively, with 12 bases between them. The CDR3 is made up of 15 amino acids. Here the CDR3 reads CASSQPRTANYGYTF. The DNA of the CDR3 is TGCGCCAGCAGCCAACCCAGGACAGCGAACTATGGCTACACCTTC.

The chain uses TRBV20-1 and TRBJ2-5; D gene uncertain. The germline V gene has CDR1 DFQATT and CDR2 SNEGSKA (reference sequence). CDR3 length: 11 residues. The V gene lost 6 bases and the J gene lost 4 bases, with 9 bases spanning the gap. The CDR3 loop is CSALPGETQYF. DNA for the CDR3: TGCAGTGCGCTTCCGGGAGAGACCCAGTACTTC.

This rearrangement joins TRBV10-2 to TRBJ2-1; no reliable D call. Germline-derived CDR1 and CDR2 are WSHSY and SAAADI. V lost 6 bases, J lost 6 bases, and 9 bases lay in between. The CDR3 spans 12 residues. The CDR3 sequence is CASRVPGNEQFF. The CDR3 nucleotides are TGCGCCAGCAGAGTCCCTGGCAATGAGCAGTTCTTC.

The genes are TRBV21-1 and TRBJ2-5; the listed D gene, TRBD1, was not tested against the DNA. TRBV21-1 is assigned pseudogene status. The CDR3 covers 15 residues. The CDR3 DNA reads TGTGCCAGCAGCCCGGGACAAGGGGACCAAGAGACCCAGTACTTC. Translation gives CASSPGQGDQETQYF.

The chain couples TRBV11-2 to TRBJ1-2, with D unclear. The V end lost 1 base, the J end lost 6 bases, and 18 bases lay between the germline ends. The CDR3 has 16 amino acids. CDR1 and CDR2 (germline): SGHAT, FQNNGV. The CDR3 sequence: CASSLVGGSRFNGYTF. CDR3 nucleotide sequence: TGTGCCAGCAGCTTAGTAGGTGGCTCTCGTTTTAATGGCTACACCTTC. Full variable domain (rest looked up from reference TRBV11-2 and TRBJ1-2): EAGVAQSPRYKIIEKRQSVAFWCNPISGHATLYWYQQILGQGPKLLIQFQNNGVVDDSQLPKDRFSAERLKGVDSTLKIQPAKLEDSAVYLCASSLVGGSRFNGYTFGSGTRLTVV.

The J gene is TRBJ2-5, the V gene TRBV7-3; unclear D gene. CDR1 is SGHTA and CDR2 is FQGTGA in the germline V gene. CDR3 length: 13 amino acids. Trimming pared 2 bases from V and 5 bases from J, leaving 9 bases between. The CDR3 nucleotides read TGTGCCAGCAGCTTACGGTACGGGGAGACCCAGTACTTC. This translates into CASSLRYGETQYF.

The J gene is TRBJ2-7, the V gene TRBV19; weak D call: TRBD2 (7 bases). V lost 3 bases and J lost 4, with 16 bases in between. The CDR3 is 15 amino acids. The germline V gene has CDR1 LNHDA and CDR2 SQIVND (reference sequence). For the CDR3, the DNA is TGTGCCAGTAGTATTCTGAGGGCGGGGGCATACGAGCAGTACTTC. It is translated as CASSILRAGAYEQYF.

The V call is TRBV27, the J call TRBJ2-5, with 8 bases that match TRBD2. Per germline, CDR1 MNHEY and CDR2 SMNVEV (reference sequence). The CDR3 spans 20 residues. V gave up 3 bases and J gave up 5 bases; unmatched junction bases: 23. The CDR3: CASSFPRIKRWGGRRETQYF. The CDR3 DNA is TGTGCCAGCAGTTTTCCCCGGATAAAACGATGGGGCGGGAGGAGGGAGACCCAGTACTTC.